A selection of T cell receptor beta chains follows, all from one sample in a study of blood T cells in healthy people across ages. One entry per CDR3 protein results from TCRdb running MiXCR on the 5' RACE reads. The sample holds about 1.1 million distinct CDR3 sequences, less than 45% seen once. The sequencing sample was made of blood. The source of these receptors is a young man in good health. The conserved cysteine and the conserved F or W are not part of the CDR3 here. Fields, in order: CDR3 protein, D gene, V gene, J gene. D genes are given only for firm matches.

ASSYSIRGDNEQF	NA	TRBV6-5	TRBJ2-1
AIGADRAGNQPQH	TRBD1	TRBV10-3	TRBJ1-5
ASSFVLGTDYNEQF	NA	TRBV12-3/TRBV12-4	TRBJ2-1
ASSPGTPNQPQH	NA	TRBV7-2	TRBJ1-5
SVDGRGEYNEQF	TRBD2	TRBV29-1	TRBJ2-1
ASSLALFTSGYEQY	NA	TRBV5-1	TRBJ2-7
ASSLARRGDTQY	NA	TRBV7-2	TRBJ2-3
ASSLGEGANGYT	NA	TRBV2	TRBJ1-2
ASSQLERSYEQY	NA	TRBV5-1	TRBJ2-7
SASPGLTTPSQETQY	NA	TRBV20-1	TRBJ2-5
ASSPGTGAGNEQY	TRBD1	TRBV5-5	TRBJ2-5
SAREVLPQEGYT	NA	TRBV20-1	TRBJ1-2
AIADNSYNEQF	NA	TRBV6-6	TRBJ2-1
SATPGWTGLNGYT	TRBD1	TRBV20-1	TRBJ1-2
ATSRRKVRSTEAF	NA	TRBV15	TRBJ1-1
ASSSLRVGNTEAF	NA	TRBV28	TRBJ1-1
ASSQEVGLNNYGYT	NA	TRBV4-2	TRBJ1-2
ASSPRRGGGEKLF	NA	TRBV6-4	TRBJ1-4
ASSRDRGSLSDEQY	TRBD1	TRBV7-2	TRBJ2-7
ASRVQAQAGEQF	NA	TRBV9	TRBJ2-1